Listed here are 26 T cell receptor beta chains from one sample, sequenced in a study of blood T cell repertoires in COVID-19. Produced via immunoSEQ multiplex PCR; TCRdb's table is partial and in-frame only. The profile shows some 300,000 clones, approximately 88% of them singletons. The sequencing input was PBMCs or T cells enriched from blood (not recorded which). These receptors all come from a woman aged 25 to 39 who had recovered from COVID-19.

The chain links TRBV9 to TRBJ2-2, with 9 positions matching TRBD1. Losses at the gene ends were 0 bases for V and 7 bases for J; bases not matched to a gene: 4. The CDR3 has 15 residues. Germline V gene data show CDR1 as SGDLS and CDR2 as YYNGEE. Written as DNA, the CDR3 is TGTGCCAGCAGCGTAGGGACAGGGGAGGACGGGGAGCTGTTTTTT. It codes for CASSVGTGEDGELFF.

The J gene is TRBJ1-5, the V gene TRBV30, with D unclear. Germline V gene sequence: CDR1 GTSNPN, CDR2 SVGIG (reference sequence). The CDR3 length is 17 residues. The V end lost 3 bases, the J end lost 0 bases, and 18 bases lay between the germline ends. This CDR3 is CAWSGARTQNSNQPQHF. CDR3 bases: TGTGCCTGGAGCGGAGCGCGGACTCAGAATAGCAATCAGCCCCAGCATTTT.

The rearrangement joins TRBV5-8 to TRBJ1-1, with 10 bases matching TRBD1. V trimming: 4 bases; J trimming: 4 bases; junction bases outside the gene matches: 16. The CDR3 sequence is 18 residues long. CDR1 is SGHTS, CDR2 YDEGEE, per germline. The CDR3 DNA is TGTGCCAGCAGCCGTTTTTGGGGGACAGGGGTAGCGGTCACTGAAGCTTTCTTT. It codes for CASSRFWGTGVAVTEAFF.

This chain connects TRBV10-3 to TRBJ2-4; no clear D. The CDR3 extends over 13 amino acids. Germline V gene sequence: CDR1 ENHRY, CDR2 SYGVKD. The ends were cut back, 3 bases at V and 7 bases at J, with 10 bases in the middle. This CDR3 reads CAISENPQNIQYF. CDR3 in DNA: TGTGCCATCAGTGAAAACCCCCAGAACATTCAGTACTTC.

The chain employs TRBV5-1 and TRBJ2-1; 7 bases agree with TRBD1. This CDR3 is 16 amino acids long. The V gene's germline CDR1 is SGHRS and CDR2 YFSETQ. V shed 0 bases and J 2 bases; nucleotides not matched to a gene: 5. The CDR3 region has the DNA TGCGCCAGCAGCTTGGGCACAGGGGTCCCCTACAATGAGCAGTTCTTC. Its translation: CASSLGTGVPYNEQFF.

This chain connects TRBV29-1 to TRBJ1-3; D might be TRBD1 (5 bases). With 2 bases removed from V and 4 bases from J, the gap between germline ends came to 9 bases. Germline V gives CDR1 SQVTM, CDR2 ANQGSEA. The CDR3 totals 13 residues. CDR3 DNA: TGCAGCGTTGAACTGGACATCGGAAACACCATATATTTT. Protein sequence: CSVELDIGNTIYF.

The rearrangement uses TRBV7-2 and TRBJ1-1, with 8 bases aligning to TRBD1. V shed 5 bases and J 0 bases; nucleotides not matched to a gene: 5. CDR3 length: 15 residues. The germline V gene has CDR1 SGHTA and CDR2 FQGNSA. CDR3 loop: CASSAGGAMNTEAFF. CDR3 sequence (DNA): TGTGCCAGCAGCGCAGGGGGCGCGATGAACACTGAAGCTTTCTTT.

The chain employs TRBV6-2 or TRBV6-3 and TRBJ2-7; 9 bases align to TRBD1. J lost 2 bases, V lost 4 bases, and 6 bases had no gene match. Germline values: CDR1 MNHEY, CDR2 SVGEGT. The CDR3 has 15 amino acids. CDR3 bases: TGTGCCAGCAGTTCCAACAGGGGGCTAGCCTACGAGCAGTACTTC. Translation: CASSSNRGLAYEQYF.

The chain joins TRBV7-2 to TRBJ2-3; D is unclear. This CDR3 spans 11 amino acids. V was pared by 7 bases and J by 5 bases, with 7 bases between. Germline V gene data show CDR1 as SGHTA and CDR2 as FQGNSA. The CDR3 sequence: CASTRGDTQYF. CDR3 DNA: TGTGCCAGCACCCGCGGAGATACGCAGTATTTT.

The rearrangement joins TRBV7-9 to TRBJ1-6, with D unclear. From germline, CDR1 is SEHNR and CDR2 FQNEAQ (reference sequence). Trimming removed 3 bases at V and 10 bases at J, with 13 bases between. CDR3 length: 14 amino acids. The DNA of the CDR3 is TGTGCCAGCAGCTTTAGTCGGGGAGGCTCACCCCTCCACTTT. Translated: CASSFSRGGSPLHF.

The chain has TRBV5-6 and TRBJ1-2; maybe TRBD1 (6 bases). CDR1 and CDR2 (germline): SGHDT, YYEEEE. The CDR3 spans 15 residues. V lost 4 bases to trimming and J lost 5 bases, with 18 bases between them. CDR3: CASSLKGVGGYGYTF. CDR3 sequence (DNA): TGTGCCAGCAGCCTGAAAGGGGTAGGGGGTTATGGCTACACCTTC.

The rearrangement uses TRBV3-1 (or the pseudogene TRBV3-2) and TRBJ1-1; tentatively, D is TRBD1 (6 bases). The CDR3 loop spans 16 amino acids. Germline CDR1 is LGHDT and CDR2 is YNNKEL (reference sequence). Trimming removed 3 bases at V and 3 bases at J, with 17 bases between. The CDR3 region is CASSHAGGRVDTEAFF. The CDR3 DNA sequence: TGTGCCAGCAGCCATGCGGGGGGCCGGGTGGACACTGAAGCTTTCTTT.

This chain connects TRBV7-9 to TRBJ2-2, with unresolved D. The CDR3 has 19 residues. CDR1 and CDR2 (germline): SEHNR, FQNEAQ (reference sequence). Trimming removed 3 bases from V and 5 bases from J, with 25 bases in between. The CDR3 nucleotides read TGTGCCAGCAGCTTTCCGTTCGGTCCCGCGCAAGAAACGACCGGGGAGCTGTTTTTT. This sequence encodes CASSFPFGPAQETTGELFF.

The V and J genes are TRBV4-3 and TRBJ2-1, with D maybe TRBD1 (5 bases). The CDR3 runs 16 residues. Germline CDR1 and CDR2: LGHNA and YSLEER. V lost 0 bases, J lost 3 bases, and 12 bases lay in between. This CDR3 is CASSQDPREDYNEQFF. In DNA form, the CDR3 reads TGCGCCAGCAGCCAAGATCCCAGGGAAGACTACAATGAGCAGTTCTTC.

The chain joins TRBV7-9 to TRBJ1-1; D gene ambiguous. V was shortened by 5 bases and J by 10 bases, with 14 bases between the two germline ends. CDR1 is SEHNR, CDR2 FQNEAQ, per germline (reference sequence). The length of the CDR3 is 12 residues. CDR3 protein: CASSPGYSGAFF. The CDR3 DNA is TGTGCCAGCAGCCCTGGGTACAGCGGAGCTTTCTTT. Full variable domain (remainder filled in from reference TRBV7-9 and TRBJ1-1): DTGVSQNPRHKITKRGQNVTFRCDPISEHNRLYWYRQTLGQGPEFLTYFQNEAQLEKSRLLSDRFSAERPKGSFSTLEIQRTEQGDSAMYLCASSPGYSGAFFGQGTRLTVV.

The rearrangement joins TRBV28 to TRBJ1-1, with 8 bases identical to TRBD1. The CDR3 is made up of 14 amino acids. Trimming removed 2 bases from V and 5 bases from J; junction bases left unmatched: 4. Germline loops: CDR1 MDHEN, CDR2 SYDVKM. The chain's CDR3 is CASSLLDRGTEAFF. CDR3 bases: TGTGCCAGCAGTTTACTTGACAGGGGTACTGAAGCTTTCTTT.

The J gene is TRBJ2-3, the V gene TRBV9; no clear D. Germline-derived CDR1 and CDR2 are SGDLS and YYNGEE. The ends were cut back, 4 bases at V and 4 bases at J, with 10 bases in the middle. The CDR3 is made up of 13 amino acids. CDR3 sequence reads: CASSPWPSDTQYF. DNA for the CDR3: TGTGCCAGCAGCCCCTGGCCGTCAGATACGCAGTATTTT.

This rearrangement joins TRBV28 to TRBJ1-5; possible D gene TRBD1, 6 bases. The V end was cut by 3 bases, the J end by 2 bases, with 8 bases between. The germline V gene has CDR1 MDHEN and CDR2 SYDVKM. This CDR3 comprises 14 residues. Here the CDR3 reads CASSFRGRNQPQHF. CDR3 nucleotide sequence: TGTGCCAGCAGTTTCAGGGGTCGCAATCAGCCCCAGCATTTT.

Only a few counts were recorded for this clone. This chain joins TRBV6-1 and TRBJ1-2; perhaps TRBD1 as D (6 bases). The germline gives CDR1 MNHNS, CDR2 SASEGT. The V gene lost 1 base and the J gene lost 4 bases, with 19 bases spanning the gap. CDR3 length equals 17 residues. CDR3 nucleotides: TGTGCCAGCAGTGAAGGATGGGACATAAGCTTTAGCTATGGCTACACCTTC. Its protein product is CASSEGWDISFSYGYTF.

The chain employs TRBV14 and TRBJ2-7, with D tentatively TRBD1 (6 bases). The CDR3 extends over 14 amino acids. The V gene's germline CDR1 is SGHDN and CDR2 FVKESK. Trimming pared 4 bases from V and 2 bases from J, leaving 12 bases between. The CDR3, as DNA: TGTGCCAGCAGCCCCACAGGGAACCCCTACGAGCAGTACTTC. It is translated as CASSPTGNPYEQYF.

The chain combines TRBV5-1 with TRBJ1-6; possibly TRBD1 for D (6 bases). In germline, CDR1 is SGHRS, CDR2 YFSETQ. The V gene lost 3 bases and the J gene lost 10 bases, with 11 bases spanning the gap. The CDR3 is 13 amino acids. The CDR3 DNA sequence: TGCGCCAGCAGCTCCGACAGGTTCTCACCCCTCCACTTT. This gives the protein CASSSDRFSPLHF.

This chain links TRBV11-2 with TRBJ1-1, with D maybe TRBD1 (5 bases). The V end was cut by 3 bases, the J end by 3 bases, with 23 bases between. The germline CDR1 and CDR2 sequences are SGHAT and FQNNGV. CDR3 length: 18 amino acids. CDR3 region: CASSFVMGGSRVDTEAFF. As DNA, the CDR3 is TGTGCCAGCAGCTTTGTCATGGGGGGTAGTAGGGTAGACACTGAAGCTTTCTTT.

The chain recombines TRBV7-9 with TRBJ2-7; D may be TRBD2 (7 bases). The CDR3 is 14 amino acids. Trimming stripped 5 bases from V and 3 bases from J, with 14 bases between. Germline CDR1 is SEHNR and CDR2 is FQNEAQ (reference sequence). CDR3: CASSLGRGDYEQYF. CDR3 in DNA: TGTGCCAGCAGCCTGGGGAGGGGGGACTACGAGCAGTACTTC.

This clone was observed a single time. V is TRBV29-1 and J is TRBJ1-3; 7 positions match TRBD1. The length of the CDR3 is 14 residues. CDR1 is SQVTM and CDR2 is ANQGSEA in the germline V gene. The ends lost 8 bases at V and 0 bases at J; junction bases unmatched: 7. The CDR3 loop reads CSTDRALSGNTIYF. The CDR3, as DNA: TGCAGCACTGACAGGGCCCTCTCTGGAAACACCATATATTTT.

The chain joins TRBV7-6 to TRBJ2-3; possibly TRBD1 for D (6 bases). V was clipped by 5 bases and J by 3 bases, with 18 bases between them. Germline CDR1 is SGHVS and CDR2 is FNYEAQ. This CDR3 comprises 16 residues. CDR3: CASSADQGGSTDTQYF. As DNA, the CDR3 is TGTGCCAGCAGCGCAGACCAAGGGGGTAGTACAGATACGCAGTATTTT.

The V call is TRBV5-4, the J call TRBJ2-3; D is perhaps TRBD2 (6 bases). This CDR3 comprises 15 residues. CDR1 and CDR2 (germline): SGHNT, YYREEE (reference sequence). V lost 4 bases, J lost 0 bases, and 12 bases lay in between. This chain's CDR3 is CASSPEGPSTDTQYF. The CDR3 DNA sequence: TGTGCCAGCAGCCCGGAGGGGCCCAGCACAGATACGCAGTATTTT.